A selection of T cell receptor beta chains follows, all from one sample in a study of identifying expanded T cells in peripheral blood. Measured with immunoSEQ multiplex PCR; TCRdb has only the in-frame clones, and not every one. The repertoire has 50,000 to 70,000 clones, roughly 86% of them found once; the top ten carry roughly 4.5%. The sample comprised blood. Receptors were obtained from a person between 18 and 75 years old in good health. CDR3s leave out the opening cysteine and the closing phenylalanine or tryptophan. The order of the fields is V gene, J gene, D gene, CDR3 protein. The D gene is left open where the match is weak.

>TRBV7-3|TRBJ2-7|-
ASSLGLSYEQY
>TRBV5-1|TRBJ2-1|-
ASSLEWGSNEQF
>TRBV6-4|TRBJ1-2|-
ASSEGQNYGYT
>TRBV4-3|TRBJ2-6|-
ASSQEQGTGANVLT
>TRBV4-1|TRBJ2-1|-
ASSRREDYNEQF
>TRBV18|TRBJ1-1|-
YPPTGRQNTEAF
>TRBV27|TRBJ2-2|TRBD1
ASKLGAGTGGPGELF
>TRBV10-1|TRBJ1-6|-
ANLIGRENSPLH
>TRBV30|TRBJ2-5|TRBD2
AWRKGLAGEETQY
>TRBV4-3|TRBJ1-5|TRBD1
ASSHRSWTGGGNQPQH
>TRBV4-1|TRBJ1-2|TRBD1
ASSQEGTGGAYYGYT
>TRBV19|TRBJ1-4|TRBD1
ASTDRGSANEKLF